Below, one T cell receptor (beta chain) is given with its context. The data are from a study of blood T cell repertoires in COVID-19. Overall study context: T cells, B-cell-depleted T cells, or PBMCs provided the cDNA or gDNA that served as material.

In the original analysis: Reference gene primer amplification gave nucleated cell count estimates. Profiled with immunoSEQ multiplex PCR; TCRdb holds only in-frame clones, not every one. That table is the source of V, J and clone size, and D and trimming were worked out from the DNA. This sample has 250,000 to 350,000 clones, with approximately 90% found just once. The germline CDR1 and CDR2 sequences are SGHRS and YFSETQ. The length of the CDR3 is 15 residues. The germline V and J ends were trimmed by 0 bases and 1 base, with 7 bases remaining between them. The source is a young man with active or convalescent COVID-19. J is TRBJ2-2 and V is TRBV5-1; unclear D gene. Sequenced: peripheral blood. Here the CDR3 reads CASSLESLNTGELFF. The CDR3 nucleotides are TGCGCCAGCAGCTTGGAATCCCTGAACACCGGGGAGCTGTTTTTT.